The source of this T cell receptor beta chain is a study of T cell responses to AZD1222 COVID-19 vaccine. General study results and limits: AZD1222 recipients seropositive at baseline numbered only 5 or 6. In a largely white British group with more females than males, clonal diversity was possibly underestimated. The study found Spike-specific TCR breadth and depth rose after two AZD1222 doses.

Trimming removed 6 bases from V and 8 bases from J, with 13 bases in between. Germline V gene data show CDR1 as DFQATT and CDR2 as SNEGSKA (reference sequence). The CDR3 runs 11 residues. TCRdb's copy holds only in-frame clones and misses some; the assay was immunoSEQ multiplex PCR. The sample holds about 110,000 clones; around nine tenths are singletons and the top ten take 1% to 1.5%. Comments on this clone: What it binds is unknown.

The V gene is TRBV20-1, the J gene TRBJ1-1, with D unresolved. Sequencing was performed on peripheral blood, taken on day 0 of AZD1222 vaccination. The source of this sequence is an adult in good health. CDR3 residues: CSAPLGAEAFF. The CDR3 coding sequence is TGCAGTGCGCCCTTGGGAGCAGAAGCTTTCTTT.